This T cell receptor beta chain was profiled in a study of T cell responses to AZD1222 COVID-19 vaccine. General study points: Once two AZD1222 doses were given, Spike-specific TCR breadth and depth went up. Seropositive AZD1222 recipients at baseline numbered only 6 or 7. Among the donors, most were white British and more were female, and clonal diversity was possibly underestimated.

This clone was observed a handful of times. Its antigen is still unknown. Profiled with immunoSEQ multiplex PCR; TCRdb holds only in-frame clones, not every one. Among some 150,000 clones, 90% to 95% were seen once, and the ten largest hold roughly 1.6%. Researchers grouped second doses given at about 4 or about 12 weeks into one pool. The junction had 7 bases not matched to a gene; V was cut back by 8 bases and J by 3 bases. Germline values: CDR1 SGHTA, CDR2 FQGNSA. The CDR3 covers 14 residues. This specimen was peripheral blood, taken 28 days after the second AZD1222 dose. The chain has TRBV7-2 and TRBJ2-7; 10 bases are a match to TRBD1. The origin of this receptor is an adult who received the AZD1222 COVID-19 vaccine. CDR3 sequence reads: CASARTGGHYEQYF. The CDR3 DNA reads as TGTGCCAGCGCCCGGACAGGGGGACACTACGAGCAGTACTTC.